Described below is a single T cell receptor (beta chain) sequence and its context. What it binds is unknown. Germline assignment: CDR1 SEHNR and CDR2 FQNEAQ (reference sequence). CDR3 length: 17 residues. Trimming took 2 bases from V and 4 from J; bases not matched to a gene: 8. The entry originates in a study of CD8 T cells in ankylosing spondylitis. Study observations and caveats: Eight or nine highly homologous variants formed a TCR beta motif that appeared characteristic of ankylosing spondylitis blood. The clones that were linked to disease were reported to be significantly enriched in matched synovial fluid samples from ankylosing spondylitis patients.

Generation of TCR beta libraries employed quantitative 5'-RACE incorporating molecular barcodes. TCRdb ran MiXCR on the 5' RACE reads and lists one entry per CDR3 protein. Seen here are approximately 300,000 distinct CDR3 sequences, 15% to 25% observed once, and the top ten hold less than 9%. This sequence joins TRBV7-9 and TRBJ2-1; 10 bases are a match to TRBD2. Material for sequencing was blood, either unsorted or a sorted T cell fraction (not recorded which). The source is a male donor with ankylosing spondylitis or in good health (not recorded which). CDR3 sequence (DNA): TGTGCCAGCAGCTTAAATCATTGGACTAGCGGATACAATGAGCAGTTCTTC. It specifies CASSLNHWTSGYNEQFF.